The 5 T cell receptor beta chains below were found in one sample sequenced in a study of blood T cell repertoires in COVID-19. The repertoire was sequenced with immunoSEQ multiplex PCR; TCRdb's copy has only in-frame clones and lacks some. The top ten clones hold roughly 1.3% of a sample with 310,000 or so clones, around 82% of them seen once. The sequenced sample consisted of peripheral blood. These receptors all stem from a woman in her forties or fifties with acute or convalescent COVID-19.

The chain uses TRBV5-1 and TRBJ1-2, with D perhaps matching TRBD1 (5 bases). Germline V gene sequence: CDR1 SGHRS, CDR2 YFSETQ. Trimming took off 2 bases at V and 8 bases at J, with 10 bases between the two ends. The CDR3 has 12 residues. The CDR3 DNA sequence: TGCGCCAGCAGCTTTGACAGATTGGGCTACACCTTC. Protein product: CASSFDRLGYTF.

In nucleotides, the CDR3 is TGTGCCAGCCTTCTTGGGCGAGGGGGAAACTATGGCTACACCTTC. It translates to CASLLGRGGNYGYTF. The gene calls are TRBV5-3 and TRBJ1-2; perhaps TRBD1 as D (6 bases). TRBV5-3 carries the ORF label, with uncertain function. CDR3 length: 15 residues. Trimming left V 8 bases short and J 2 bases short, with 19 bases between.

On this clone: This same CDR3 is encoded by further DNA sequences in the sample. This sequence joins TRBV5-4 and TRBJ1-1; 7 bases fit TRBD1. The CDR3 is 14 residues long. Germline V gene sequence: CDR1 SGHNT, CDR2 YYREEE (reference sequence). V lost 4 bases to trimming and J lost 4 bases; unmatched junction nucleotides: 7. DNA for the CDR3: TGTGCCAGCAGCCCACGGACAGGCCCCACTGAAGCTTTCTTT. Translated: CASSPRTGPTEAFF.

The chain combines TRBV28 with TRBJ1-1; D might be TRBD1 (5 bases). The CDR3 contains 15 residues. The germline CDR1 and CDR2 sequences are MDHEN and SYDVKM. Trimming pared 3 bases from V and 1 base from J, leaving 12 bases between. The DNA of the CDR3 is TGTGCCAGCAGTTTCCCTCTAAGGGGGAACACTGAAGCTTTCTTT. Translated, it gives CASSFPLRGNTEAFF.

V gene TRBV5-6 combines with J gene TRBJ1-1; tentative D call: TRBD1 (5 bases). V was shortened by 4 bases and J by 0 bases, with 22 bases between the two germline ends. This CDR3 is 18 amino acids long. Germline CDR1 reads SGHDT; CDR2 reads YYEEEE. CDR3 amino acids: CASSQGFGGRIMNTEAFF. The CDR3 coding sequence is TGTGCCAGCAGCCAAGGGTTTGGGGGGAGAATAATGAACACTGAAGCTTTCTTT.